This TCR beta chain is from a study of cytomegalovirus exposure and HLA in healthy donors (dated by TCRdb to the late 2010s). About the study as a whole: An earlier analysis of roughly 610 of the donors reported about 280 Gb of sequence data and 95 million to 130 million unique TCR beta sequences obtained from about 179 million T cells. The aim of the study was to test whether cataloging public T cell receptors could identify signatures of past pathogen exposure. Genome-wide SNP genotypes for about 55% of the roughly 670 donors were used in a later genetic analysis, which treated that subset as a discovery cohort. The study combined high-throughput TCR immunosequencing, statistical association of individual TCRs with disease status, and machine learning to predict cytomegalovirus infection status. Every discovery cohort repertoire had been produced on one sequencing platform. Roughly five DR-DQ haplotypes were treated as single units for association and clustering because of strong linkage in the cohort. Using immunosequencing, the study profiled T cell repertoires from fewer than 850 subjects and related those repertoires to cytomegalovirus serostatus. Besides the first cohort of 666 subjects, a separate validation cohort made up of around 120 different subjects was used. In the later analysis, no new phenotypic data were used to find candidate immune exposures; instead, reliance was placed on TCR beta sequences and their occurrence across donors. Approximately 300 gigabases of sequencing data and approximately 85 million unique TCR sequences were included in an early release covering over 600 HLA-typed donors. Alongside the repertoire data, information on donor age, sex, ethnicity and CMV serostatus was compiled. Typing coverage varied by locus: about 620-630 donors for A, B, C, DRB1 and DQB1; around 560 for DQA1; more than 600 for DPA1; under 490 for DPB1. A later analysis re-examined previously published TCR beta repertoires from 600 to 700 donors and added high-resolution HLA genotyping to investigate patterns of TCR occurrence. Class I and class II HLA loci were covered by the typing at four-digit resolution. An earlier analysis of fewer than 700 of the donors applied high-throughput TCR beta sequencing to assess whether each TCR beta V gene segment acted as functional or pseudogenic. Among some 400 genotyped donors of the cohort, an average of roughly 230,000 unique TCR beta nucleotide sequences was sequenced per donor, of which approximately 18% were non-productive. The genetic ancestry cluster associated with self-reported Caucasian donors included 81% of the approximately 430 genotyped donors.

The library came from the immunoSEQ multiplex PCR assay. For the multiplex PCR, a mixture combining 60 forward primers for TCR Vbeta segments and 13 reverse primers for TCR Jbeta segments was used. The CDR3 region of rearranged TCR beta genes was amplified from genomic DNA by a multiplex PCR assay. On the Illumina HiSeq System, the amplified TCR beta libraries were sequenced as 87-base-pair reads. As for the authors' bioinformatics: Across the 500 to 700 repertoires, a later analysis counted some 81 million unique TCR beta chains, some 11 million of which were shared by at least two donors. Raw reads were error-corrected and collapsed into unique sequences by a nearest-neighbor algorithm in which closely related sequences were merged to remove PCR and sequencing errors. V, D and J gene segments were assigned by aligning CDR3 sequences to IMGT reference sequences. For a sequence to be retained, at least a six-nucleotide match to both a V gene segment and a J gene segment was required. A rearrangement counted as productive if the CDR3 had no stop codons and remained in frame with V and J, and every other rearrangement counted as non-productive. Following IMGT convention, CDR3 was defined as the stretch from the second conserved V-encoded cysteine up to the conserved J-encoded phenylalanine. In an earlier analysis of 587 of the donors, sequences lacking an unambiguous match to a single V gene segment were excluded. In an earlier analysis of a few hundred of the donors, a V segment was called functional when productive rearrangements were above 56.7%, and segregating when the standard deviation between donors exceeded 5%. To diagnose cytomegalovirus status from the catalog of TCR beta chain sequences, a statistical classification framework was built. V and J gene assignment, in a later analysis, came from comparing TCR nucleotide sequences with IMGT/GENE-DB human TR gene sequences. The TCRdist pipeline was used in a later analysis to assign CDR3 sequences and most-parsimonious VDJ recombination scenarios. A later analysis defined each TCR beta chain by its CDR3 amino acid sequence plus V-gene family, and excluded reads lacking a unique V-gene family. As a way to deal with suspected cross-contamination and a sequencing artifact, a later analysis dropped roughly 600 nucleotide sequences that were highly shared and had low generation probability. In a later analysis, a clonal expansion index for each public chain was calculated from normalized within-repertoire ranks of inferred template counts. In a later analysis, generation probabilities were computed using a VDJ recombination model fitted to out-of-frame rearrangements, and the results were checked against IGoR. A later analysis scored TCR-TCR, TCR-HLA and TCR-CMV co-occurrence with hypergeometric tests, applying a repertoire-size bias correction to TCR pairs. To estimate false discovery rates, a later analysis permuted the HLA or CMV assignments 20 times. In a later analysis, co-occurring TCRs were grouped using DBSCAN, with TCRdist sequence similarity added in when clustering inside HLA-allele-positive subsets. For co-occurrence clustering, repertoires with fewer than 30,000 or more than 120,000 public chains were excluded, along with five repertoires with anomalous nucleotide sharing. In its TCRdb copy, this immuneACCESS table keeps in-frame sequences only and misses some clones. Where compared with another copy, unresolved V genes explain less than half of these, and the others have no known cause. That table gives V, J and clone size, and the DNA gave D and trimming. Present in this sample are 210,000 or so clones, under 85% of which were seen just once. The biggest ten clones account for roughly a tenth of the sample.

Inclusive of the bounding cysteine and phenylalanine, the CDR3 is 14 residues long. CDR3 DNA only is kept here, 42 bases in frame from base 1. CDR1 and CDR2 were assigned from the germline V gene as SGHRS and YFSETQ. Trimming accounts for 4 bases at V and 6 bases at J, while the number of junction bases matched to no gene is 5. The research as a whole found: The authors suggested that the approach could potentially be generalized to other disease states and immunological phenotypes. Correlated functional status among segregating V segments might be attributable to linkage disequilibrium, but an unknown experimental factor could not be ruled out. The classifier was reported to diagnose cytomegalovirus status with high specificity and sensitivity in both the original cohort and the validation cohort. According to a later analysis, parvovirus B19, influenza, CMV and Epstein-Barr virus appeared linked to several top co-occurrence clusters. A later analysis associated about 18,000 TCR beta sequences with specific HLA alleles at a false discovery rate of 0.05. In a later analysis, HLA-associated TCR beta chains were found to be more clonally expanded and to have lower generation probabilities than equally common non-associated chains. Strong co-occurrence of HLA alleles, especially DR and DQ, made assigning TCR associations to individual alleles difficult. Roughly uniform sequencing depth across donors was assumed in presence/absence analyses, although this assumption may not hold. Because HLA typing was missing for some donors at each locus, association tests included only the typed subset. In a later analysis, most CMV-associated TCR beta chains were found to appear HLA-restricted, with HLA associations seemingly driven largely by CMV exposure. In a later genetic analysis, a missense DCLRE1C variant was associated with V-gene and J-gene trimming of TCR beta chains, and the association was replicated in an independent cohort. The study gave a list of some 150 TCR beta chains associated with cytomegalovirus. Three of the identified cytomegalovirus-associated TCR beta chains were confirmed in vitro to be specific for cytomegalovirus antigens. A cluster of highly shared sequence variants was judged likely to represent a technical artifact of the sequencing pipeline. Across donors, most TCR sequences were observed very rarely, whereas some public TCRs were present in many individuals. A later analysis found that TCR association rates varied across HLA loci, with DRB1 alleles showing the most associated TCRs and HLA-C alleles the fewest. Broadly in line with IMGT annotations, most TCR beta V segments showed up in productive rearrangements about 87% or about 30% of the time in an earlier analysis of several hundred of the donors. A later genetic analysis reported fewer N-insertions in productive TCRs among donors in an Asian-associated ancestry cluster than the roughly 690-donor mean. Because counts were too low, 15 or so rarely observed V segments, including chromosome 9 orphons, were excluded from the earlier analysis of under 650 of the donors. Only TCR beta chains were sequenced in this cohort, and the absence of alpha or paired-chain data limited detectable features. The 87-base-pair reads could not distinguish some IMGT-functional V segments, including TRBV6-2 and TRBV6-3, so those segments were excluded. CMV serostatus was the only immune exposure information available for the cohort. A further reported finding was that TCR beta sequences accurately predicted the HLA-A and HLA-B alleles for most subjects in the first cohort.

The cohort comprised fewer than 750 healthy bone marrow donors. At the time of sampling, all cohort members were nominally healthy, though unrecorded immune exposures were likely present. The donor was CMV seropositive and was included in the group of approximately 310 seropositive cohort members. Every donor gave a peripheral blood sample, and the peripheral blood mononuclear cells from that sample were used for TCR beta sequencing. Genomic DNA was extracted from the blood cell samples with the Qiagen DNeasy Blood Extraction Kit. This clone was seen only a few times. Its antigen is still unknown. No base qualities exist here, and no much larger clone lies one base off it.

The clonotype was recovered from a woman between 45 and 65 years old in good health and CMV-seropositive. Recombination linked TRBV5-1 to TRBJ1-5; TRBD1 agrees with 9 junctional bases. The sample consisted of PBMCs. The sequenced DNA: TGCGCCAGCAGCCACACAGGGGGCGGTCAGCCCCAGCATTTT. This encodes CASSHTGGGQPQHF.